The 10 T cell receptor beta chains listed next were all sequenced from one sample in a study. Each CDR3 protein is one row after TCRdb ran MiXCR on the 5' RACE reads. The table has tens of thousands of distinct CDR3 sequences, roughly 28% seen once. The sequenced sample consisted of naive CD4+ T cells sorted from blood. Documented subset: naive CD4+ T cells, CD4+CD45RA+CD25-. Every receptor here comes from a female donor with breast cancer.

This clonotype occurred a few times. This chain links TRBV11-2 with TRBJ2-7, with D unclear. The germline gives CDR1 SGHAT, CDR2 FQNNGV. Trimming took off 2 bases at V and 3 bases at J, with 2 bases between the two ends. This CDR3 has 11 residues. Here the CDR3 reads CASSLHYEQYF. In nucleotides, the CDR3 is TGTGCCAGCAGCTTACACTACGAGCAGTACTTC.

This sequence joins TRBV7-6 and TRBJ2-7; 10 bases line up with TRBD1. This CDR3 spans 14 amino acids. Germline CDR1 is SGHVS and CDR2 is FNYEAQ. V lost 0 bases and J lost 5; bases outside the gene matches: 1. CDR3 in amino acids: CASSLATGGNEQYF. The CDR3 nucleotides read TGTGCCAGCAGCTTAGCGACAGGGGGCAACGAGCAGTACTTC.

V and J are TRBV12-3 or TRBV12-4 and TRBJ1-1, with D unresolved. The length of the CDR3 is 13 residues. V was shortened by 5 bases and J by 3 bases, with 10 bases between the two germline ends. The CDR3 region has the DNA TGTGCCAGCAGTCCCGGACCGTACACTGAAGCTTTCTTT. This gives the protein CASSPGPYTEAFF.

This clonotype was detected only a few times. The chain couples TRBV4-3 to TRBJ2-3, with 8 bases that match TRBD2. Per germline, CDR1 LGHNA and CDR2 YSLEER. The ends lost 1 base at V and 4 bases at J; junction bases unmatched: 13. The CDR3 spans 18 residues. CDR3 in DNA: TGCGCCAGCAGCCAAGCCCCAACCGGGACTAGAGTTGCAGATACGCAGTATTTT. This encodes CASSQAPTGTRVADTQYF.

This clonotype has more than one count but fewer than ten. The genes are TRBV25-1 and TRBJ2-7, with a tentative D call TRBD2 (5 bases). This CDR3 region has 13 residues. The V end lost 2 bases, the J end lost 7 bases, and 12 bases lay between the germline ends. The V gene's germline CDR1 is MGHDK and CDR2 SYGVNS. CDR3 amino acids: CASSENGGLEQYF. The CDR3 bases are TGTGCCAGCAGTGAAAATGGCGGGTTAGAGCAGTACTTC.

There are a few counts of this clonotype. This chain links TRBV6-5 with TRBJ2-1; perhaps D is TRBD1 or TRBD2 (5 bases each). This CDR3 has 15 amino acids. V dropped 6 bases and J dropped 5 bases, with 17 bases sitting between them. CDR1 and CDR2 from the germline V gene are MNHEY and SVGAGI. DNA of the CDR3: TGTGCCAGCAGGGGACCTAGCAGGGCCCACAATGAGCAGTTCTTC. It encodes CASRGPSRAHNEQFF.

This chain joins TRBV6-1 and TRBJ2-3, with D possibly being TRBD2 (7 bases). The CDR3 has 15 residues. Looked up from germline, CDR1 is MNHNS and CDR2 is SASEGT. Trimming cost V 7 bases and J 4 bases, with 18 bases left between them. CDR3 sequence reads: CASMVAGAWSDTQYF. CDR3 DNA: TGTGCCAGCATGGTGGCGGGGGCTTGGTCAGATACGCAGTATTTT.

This clonotype was observed a few times. J is TRBJ1-1 and V is TRBV4-3; unclear D gene. Per the germline V gene, CDR1 is LGHNA and CDR2 is YSLEER. This CDR3 contains 14 residues. The ends were cut back, 0 bases at V and 10 bases at J, with 15 bases in the middle. The DNA for the CDR3 is TGCGCCAGCAGCCAAGATGCGAGGAGCTTGGTAGCTTTCTTT. This codes for CASSQDARSLVAFF.

The table lists this clonotype with many counts. The V gene is TRBV5-1, the J gene TRBJ2-2, with D perhaps matching TRBD1 (7 bases). V lost 4 bases and J lost 5, with 12 bases in between. There are 14 residues in the CDR3. Germline V lookup: CDR1 SGHRS, CDR2 YFSETQ. CDR3 in DNA: TGCGCCAGCAGCGGAGGGGGCAGGACCGGGGAGCTGTTTTTT. This translates into CASSGGGRTGELFF.

This clonotype was counted between two and nine times. The rearrangement uses TRBV15 and TRBJ2-1; 10 bases fit TRBD1. CDR3 length: 15 residues. After removal of 4 bases from V and 5 bases from J, the junction contained 5 bases not matched to a gene. Germline V gene lookup returns CDR1 LNHNV and CDR2 YYDKDF (reference sequence). CDR3 protein: CATSTGQGVNNEQFF. CDR3 coding DNA: TGTGCCACCAGCACCGGACAGGGGGTGAACAATGAGCAGTTCTTC.